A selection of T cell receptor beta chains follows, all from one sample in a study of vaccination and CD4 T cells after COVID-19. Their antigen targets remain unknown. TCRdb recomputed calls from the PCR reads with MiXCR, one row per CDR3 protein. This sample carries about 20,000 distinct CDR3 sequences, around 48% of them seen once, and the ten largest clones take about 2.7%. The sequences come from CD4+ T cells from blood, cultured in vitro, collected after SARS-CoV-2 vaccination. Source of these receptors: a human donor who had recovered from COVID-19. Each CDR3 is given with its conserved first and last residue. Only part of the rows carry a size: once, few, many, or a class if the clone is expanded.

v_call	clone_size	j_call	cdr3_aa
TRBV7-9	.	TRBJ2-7	CASSSDSTTYEQYF
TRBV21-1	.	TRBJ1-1	CASSKVFPGRDTEAFF
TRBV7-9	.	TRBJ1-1	CASSNERSTEAFF
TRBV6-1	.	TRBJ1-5	CASRSQGALNQPQHF
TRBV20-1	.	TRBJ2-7	CSARALGTGPSKQYF
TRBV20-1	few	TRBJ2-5	CSATASGTIGSETQYF
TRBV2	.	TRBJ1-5	CASRKGQGIPNQPQHF
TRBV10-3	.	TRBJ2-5	CAISGPVQETQYF
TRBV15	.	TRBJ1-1	CATSRDQGLVLMNTEAFF
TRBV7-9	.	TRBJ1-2	CASSLGGGRDYGYTF
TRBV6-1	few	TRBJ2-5	CASSEERELAQYF
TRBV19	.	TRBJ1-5	CASSTDLGPQHF
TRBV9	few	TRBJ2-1	CASSVEGLGAGEQFF
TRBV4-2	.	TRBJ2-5	CASSQDLRQETQYF
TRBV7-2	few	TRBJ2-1	CASSSTGGLYEQFF
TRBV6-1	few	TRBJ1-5	CASRTAGGGYQPQHF
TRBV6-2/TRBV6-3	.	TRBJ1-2	CASRQGQGARGYTF
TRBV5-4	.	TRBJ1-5	CASSQGGGQPQHF
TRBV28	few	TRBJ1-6	CASSTGGAGSPLHF
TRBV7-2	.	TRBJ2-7	CASNSPRGLSYEQYF
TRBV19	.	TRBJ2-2	CASSGGDFPGELFF
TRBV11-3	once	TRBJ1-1	CASSLKLGMNTEAFF
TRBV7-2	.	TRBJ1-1	CASSSPTGQRWVF
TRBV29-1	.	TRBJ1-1	CSVLGWVREAFF
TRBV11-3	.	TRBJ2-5	CASSRASGGGETQYF
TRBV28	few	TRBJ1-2	CASDPLGQGFGYTF
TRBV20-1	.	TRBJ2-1	CSAIRGSSYNEQFF
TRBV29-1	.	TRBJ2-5	CSAAGGAGETQYF
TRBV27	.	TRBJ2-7	CASSLNWASSGYEQYF
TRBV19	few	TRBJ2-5	CASRPGVRGPGEETQYF
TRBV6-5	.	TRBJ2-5	CASSSGTGLTQETQYF
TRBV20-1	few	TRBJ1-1	CSARGGASWNTEAFF
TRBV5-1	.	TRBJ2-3	CASSPGTSTDTQYF
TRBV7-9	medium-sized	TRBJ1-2	CASSLSQGDGYTF
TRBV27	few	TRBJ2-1	CASSLLPSGRTSEQFF
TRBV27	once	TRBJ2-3	CASSLRVLAGGPADTQYF
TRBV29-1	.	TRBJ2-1	CSVDLGTALREQFF
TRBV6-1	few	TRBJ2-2	CASAGSFTGELFF
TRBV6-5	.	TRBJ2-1	CASSYRTSGRAVEQFF
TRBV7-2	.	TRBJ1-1	CASSLGHPEGAFF
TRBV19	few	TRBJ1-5	CASIAGQGWNQPQHF
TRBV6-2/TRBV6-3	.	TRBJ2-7	CASSPGTVYEQYF
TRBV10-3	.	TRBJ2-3	CAISESSGRRTDTQYF
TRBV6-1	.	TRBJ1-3	CASRTGAGNTIYF
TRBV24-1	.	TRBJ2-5	CATSDLADSQETQYF
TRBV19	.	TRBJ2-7	CASSISRDTLAIEQYF
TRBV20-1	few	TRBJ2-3	CSARTTDTQYF
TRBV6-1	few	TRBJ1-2	CASTEEGQVRGYTF
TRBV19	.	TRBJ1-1	CASSITRTANTEAFF
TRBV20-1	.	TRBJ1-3	CSASSEADTIYF
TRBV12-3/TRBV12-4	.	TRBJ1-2	CASSLGTGRGTF
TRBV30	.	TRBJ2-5	CAWSVGGTQETQYF
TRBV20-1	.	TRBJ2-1	CSAHSGGAGSYNEQFF
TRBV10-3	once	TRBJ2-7	CAISESTSGIQGQEQYF
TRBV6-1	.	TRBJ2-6	CASRESSGANVLTF